This is a list of T cell receptor beta chains from one sample in a study of cytomegalovirus exposure and HLA in healthy donors. Generated by immunoSEQ multiplex PCR, the TCRdb table keeps only in-frame clones and is missing some. Of 20,000 to 25,000 clones detected, under 98% appear once; the ten largest clones hold 9.5% to 10%. Input material: PBMCs. The receptor source for this set is a young man in good health and CMV-seropositive. Both conserved end residues are part of each CDR3. D genes are given only for firm matches. Clone size, where shown, is once, few, many, or a class for clones that have expanded.

abundance,d_gene,j_gene,v_gene,CDR3aa,CDR3nt
.,TRBD2,TRBJ2-1,TRBV5-1,CASSTGLAGPSNEQFF,TGCGCCAGCAGCACCGGACTAGCGGGCCCCTCCAATGAGCAGTTCTTC
.,TRBD2,TRBJ2-3,TRBV7-3,CASSLLAGTDTQYF,TGTGCCAGCAGCTTACTAGCGGGAACAGATACGCAGTATTTT
.,.,TRBJ1-2,TRBV28,CASSLGGTNYGYTF,TGTGCCAGCAGTTTAGGGGGGACCAACTATGGCTACACCTTC
.,.,TRBJ2-3,TRBV27,CASSGGKGTDTQYF,TGTGCCAGCAGTGGGGGGAAGGGCACAGATACGCAGTATTTT
once,.,TRBJ2-7,TRBV5-1,CASSFNQGFSEQYF,TGCGCCAGCAGCTTTAATCAGGGATTTTCGGAGCAGTACTTC
.,TRBD1,TRBJ2-2,TRBV6-1,CASSEVRTGTGELFF,TGTGCCAGCAGTGAAGTTAGGACAGGGACCGGGGAGCTGTTTTTT
.,.,TRBJ1-1,TRBV30,CAWRLPGLEAFF,TGTGCCTGGAGACTCCCGGGACTTGAAGCTTTCTTT
.,TRBD1,TRBJ2-7,TRBV7-9,CASSRRGQGIYEQYF,TGTGCCAGCAGCCGACGGGGACAGGGGATCTACGAGCAGTACTTC
.,TRBD1,TRBJ2-1,TRBV19,CASSKQGSSYNEQFF,TGTGCCAGTAGTAAACAGGGGAGCTCCTACAATGAGCAGTTCTTC
once,TRBD1,TRBJ2-2,TRBV18,CASSRQGAGTGELFF,TGTGCCAGCTCACGTCAGGGGGCTGGAACCGGGGAGCTGTTTTTT
.,.,TRBJ1-2,TRBV9,CASSVEPQQQGYTF,TGTGCCAGCAGCGTAGAACCCCAACAGCAGGGCTACACCTTC
.,.,TRBJ2-5,TRBV28,CASSREQGRAETQYF,TGTGCCAGCAGTCGGGAACAGGGTAGGGCGGAGACCCAGTACTTC
.,.,TRBJ1-4,TRBV7-9,CASSSAGANEKLFF,TGTGCCAGCAGTTCGGCCGGGGCTAATGAAAAACTGTTTTTT
.,.,TRBJ2-5,TRBV4-3,CASSPKSGIPETQYF,TGCGCCAGCAGCCCCAAATCGGGGATTCCAGAGACCCAGTACTTC
.,.,TRBJ2-5,TRBV27,CASHLREETQYF,TGTGCCAGCCACCTCCGGGAAGAGACCCAGTACTTC
.,.,TRBJ2-3,TRBV7-7,CASSFGHSTDTQYF,TGTGCTAGCAGCTTTGGCCACAGCACAGATACGCAGTATTTT
.,.,TRBJ1-1,TRBV21-1,CASSNRRVNTEAFF,TGTGCCAGCAGCAATCGACGGGTGAACACTGAAGCTTTCTTT
.,.,TRBJ2-7,TRBV5-6,CASSLGGPYEQYF,TGTGCCAGCAGCCTGGGGGGCCCCTACGAGCAGTACTTC
.,.,TRBJ2-7,TRBV2,CASSESGTGARYEQYF,TGTGCCAGCAGTGAAAGTGGGACGGGAGCTAGATACGAGCAGTACTTC
.,TRBD1,TRBJ2-1,TRBV12-5,CASGFRSDRANEQFF,TGTGCTAGTGGTTTCCGCTCGGACAGGGCGAATGAGCAGTTCTTC
.,TRBD2,TRBJ2-7,TRBV18,CASSPVTSGTYEQYF,TGTGCCAGCTCACCCGTGACTAGCGGGACCTACGAGCAGTACTTC
.,.,TRBJ2-1,TRBV28,CASSLFRGRNEQFF,TGTGCCAGCAGTTTATTCAGGGGGAGGAATGAGCAGTTCTTC
.,TRBD1,TRBJ1-5,TRBV30,CAWSARQGDQPQHF,TGTGCCTGGAGTGCCCGACAGGGTGATCAGCCCCAGCATTTT
.,.,TRBJ2-7,TRBV7-2,CASSLRPLGTSYEQYF,TGTGCCAGCAGCTTACGTCCCTTGGGCACCTCTTACGAGCAGTACTTC
once,TRBD1,TRBJ1-1,TRBV15,CATSREGTGTEAFF,TGTGCCACCAGCAGAGAAGGGACAGGGACTGAAGCTTTCTTT
.,TRBD2,TRBJ2-1,TRBV2,CASSLNLGGVGNEQFF,TGTGCCAGCAGTCTAAACCTGGGAGGGGTCGGGAATGAGCAGTTCTTC
.,.,TRBJ2-1,TRBV7-8,CASSFRRTLRDNEQFF,TGTGCCAGCAGCTTTCGACGAACACTTCGGGACAATGAGCAGTTCTTC
.,TRBD2,TRBJ2-7,TRBV29-1,CSVELRRGPGLASHEQYF,TGCAGCGTTGAACTCCGGCGTGGACCGGGACTAGCGTCCCACGAGCAGTACTTC
.,.,TRBJ2-7,TRBV5-6,CASSLGPTNLNEQYF,TGTGCCAGCAGCTTGGGACCGACTAACCTGAACGAGCAGTACTTC
.,TRBD1,TRBJ1-5,TRBV28,CASIRQGAYQPQHF,TGTGCCAGCATCCGACAGGGGGCGTATCAGCCCCAGCATTTT
.,.,TRBJ1-1,TRBV10-2,CASRPLTGNTEAFF,TGCGCCAGCAGGCCACTTACAGGGAACACTGAAGCTTTCTTT
.,TRBD2,TRBJ2-1,TRBV7-8,CASSDPRTSAYNEQFF,TGTGCCAGCAGCGACCCTCGAACTAGCGCTTACAATGAGCAGTTCTTC
.,TRBD2,TRBJ2-5,TRBV28,CASSLPQGGMETQYF,TGTGCCAGCAGTTTACCCCAGGGAGGGATGGAGACCCAGTACTTC
.,TRBD2,TRBJ2-2,TRBV2,CARARSGRGTGELFF,TGTGCCAGGGCCCGTAGCGGGAGAGGCACCGGGGAGCTGTTTTTT
.,TRBD2,TRBJ2-3,TRBV5-6,CASSWTSGTDTQYF,TGTGCCAGCAGCTGGACTAGCGGGACAGATACGCAGTATTTT
.,.,TRBJ2-1,TRBV28,CASSPPQGPEQFF,TGTGCCAGCAGTCCCCCCCAGGGCCCTGAGCAGTTCTTC
.,.,TRBJ1-1,TRBV6-6,CASSYGLGGNTEAFF,TGTGCCAGCAGTTACGGCTTGGGAGGGAACACTGAAGCTTTCTTT
.,TRBD2,TRBJ2-1,TRBV5-1,CASSRGLAGAKDEQFF,TGCGCCAGCAGCCGAGGTTTAGCGGGAGCGAAGGATGAGCAGTTCTTC
once,TRBD1,TRBJ1-2,TRBV29-1,CSVAQDRVDGYTF,TGCAGCGTTGCGCAGGACAGGGTAGATGGCTACACCTTC
.,TRBD2,TRBJ2-3,TRBV7-2,CASSLGLAGGTDTQYF,TGTGCCAGCAGCTTAGGACTAGCGGGAGGGACAGATACGCAGTATTTT
.,TRBD1,TRBJ2-3,TRBV13,CASSHPGWTGGTDTQYF,TGTGCCAGCTCCCATCCCGGCTGGACAGGGGGCACAGATACGCAGTATTTT
.,TRBD1,TRBJ2-7,TRBV23-1,CASNRPGTAYEQYF,TGCGCCAGCAATCGGCCTGGGACAGCCTACGAGCAGTACTTC
.,.,TRBJ2-6,TRBV27,CASTFSGANVLTF,TGTGCCAGCACCTTCTCTGGGGCCAACGTCCTGACTTTC
.,TRBD1,TRBJ2-1,TRBV5-1,CASSLKHRGLYNEQFF,TGCGCCAGCAGCTTGAAACACAGGGGGCTCTACAATGAGCAGTTCTTC
.,.,TRBJ2-1,TRBV7-8,CASSLVQLAVRNEQFF,TGTGCCAGCAGCTTAGTGCAACTAGCAGTGAGGAATGAGCAGTTCTTC
.,.,TRBJ2-7,TRBV6-1,CASIPFLANSYEQYF,TGTGCCAGCATCCCGTTCCTAGCGAACTCCTACGAGCAGTACTTC
.,.,TRBJ2-3,TRBV6-4,CASSAGTSTDTQYF,TGTGCCAGCAGTGCTGGGACTAGCACAGATACGCAGTATTTT
.,TRBD2,TRBJ2-1,TRBV4-2,CASSQLTTSGRADEQFF,TGTGCCAGCAGCCAACTCACAACTAGCGGGAGGGCTGATGAGCAGTTCTTC
.,TRBD2,TRBJ2-7,TRBV4-1,CASSQDRASGRDYEQYF,TGCGCCAGCAGCCAAGATCGGGCTAGCGGGAGAGACTACGAGCAGTACTTC
.,.,TRBJ1-1,TRBV6-5,CASSSALARSEAFF,TGTGCCAGCAGTTCAGCCCTGGCTAGGTCGGAAGCTTTCTTT
.,.,TRBJ2-7,TRBV5-6,CASSLGVHEQYF,TGTGCCAGCAGCTTAGGGGTCCACGAGCAGTACTTC
.,TRBD2,TRBJ2-7,TRBV2,CASTEREGREQYF,TGTGCCAGCACTGAGCGGGAGGGGCGCGAGCAGTACTTC
once,TRBD1,TRBJ2-2,TRBV7-9,CASSLTPGQGARPTGELFF,TGTGCCAGCAGCTTGACTCCGGGACAGGGGGCGCGTCCCACCGGGGAGCTGTTTTTT
.,TRBD2,TRBJ2-1,TRBV11-2,CASRSSGSSYNEQFF,TGTGCCAGCAGATCTAGCGGGAGCTCCTACAATGAGCAGTTCTTC
.,.,TRBJ2-7,TRBV5-1,CASSSRIGTDGSYEQYF,TGCGCCAGCAGCTCGCGAATCGGGACTGATGGATCCTACGAGCAGTACTTC
.,.,TRBJ1-1,TRBV6-1,CAEGQGGSTEAFF,TGTGCCGAGGGGCAGGGAGGAAGCACTGAAGCTTTCTTT